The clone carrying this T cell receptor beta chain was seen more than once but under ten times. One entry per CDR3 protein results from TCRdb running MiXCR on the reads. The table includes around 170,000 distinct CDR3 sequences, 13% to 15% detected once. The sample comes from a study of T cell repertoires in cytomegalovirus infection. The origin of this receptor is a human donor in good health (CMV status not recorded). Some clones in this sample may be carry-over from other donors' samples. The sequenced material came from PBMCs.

The CDR3 spells CASSQDARGGYEQYF. CDR3 nucleotides: TGTGCCAGCAGCCAAGATGCCAGGGGAGGGTACGAGCAGTACTTC. The rearrangement links TRBV3-1 to TRBJ2-7, with a weak D call TRBD2 (7 bases). Germline CDR1 reads LGHDT; CDR2 reads YNNKEL (reference sequence). V lost 0 bases and J lost 4, with 13 bases in between. CDR3 size: 15 residues.